This TCR beta chain is drawn from a study of T cell changes during pregnancy in multiple sclerosis. Sequencing used immunoSEQ multiplex PCR; TCRdb keeps in-frame clones, though not all of them. Found here are tens of thousands of clones, 80% to 85% of them singletons; the top ten hold 0.55% to 0.75%. This clonotype was sampled from a female donor with multiple sclerosis, enrolled in a pregnancy study. Sequences were derived from CD4+ T cells from peripheral blood mononuclear cells, sampled before pregnancy.

CDR3 sequence (DNA): TGTGCCAGCAGCTTTCAACGGACAGCGAACACTGAAGCTTTCTTT. Protein: CASSFQRTANTEAFF. The chain couples TRBV7-9 to TRBJ1-1; possibly TRBD1 for D (6 bases). Germline assignment: CDR1 SEHNR and CDR2 FQNEAQ (reference sequence). This CDR3 is built from 15 residues. The germline V and J ends were trimmed by 3 bases and 1 base, with 12 bases remaining between them.